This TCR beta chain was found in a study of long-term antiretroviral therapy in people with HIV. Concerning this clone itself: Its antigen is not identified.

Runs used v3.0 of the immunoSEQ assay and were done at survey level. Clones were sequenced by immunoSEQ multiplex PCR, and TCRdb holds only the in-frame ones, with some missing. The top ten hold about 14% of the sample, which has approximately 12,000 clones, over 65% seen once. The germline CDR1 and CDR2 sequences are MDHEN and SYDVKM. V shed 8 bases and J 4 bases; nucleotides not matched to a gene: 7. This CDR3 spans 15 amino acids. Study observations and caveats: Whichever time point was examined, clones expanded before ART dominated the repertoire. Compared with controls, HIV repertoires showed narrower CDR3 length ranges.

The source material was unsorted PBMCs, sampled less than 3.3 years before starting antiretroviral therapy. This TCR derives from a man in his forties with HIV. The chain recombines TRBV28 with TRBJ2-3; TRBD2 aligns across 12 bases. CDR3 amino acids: CASLTSGRQADTQYF. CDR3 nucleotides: TGTGCCAGCCTAACTAGCGGGAGGCAGGCAGATACGCAGTATTTT.